One T cell receptor (beta chain) is described in this entry. The germline gives CDR1 SGHRS, CDR2 YFSETQ. V was pared by 4 bases and J by 1 base, with 15 bases between. This CDR3 has 15 amino acids. The sample originates from a study of blood T cell repertoires in COVID-19. Study-wide context: The United States, Italy and Spain provided the acute and convalescent COVID-19 samples.

Authors' processing steps: Amplification from reference gene primers served as the basis for estimated nucleated cell counts. Some clones are missing from TCRdb's copy, which holds only in-frame ones; the method was immunoSEQ multiplex PCR. V and J calls and clone size are those listed in that table; D and trimming were worked out from the DNA. This sample carries approximately 150,000 clones, 85% to 90% of them seen once, and the ten largest clones take less than 20%. Sequenced sample: peripheral blood. The receptor's source is a man between 50 and 59 years old with active or convalescent COVID-19. The chain recombines TRBV5-1 with TRBJ2-7; perhaps TRBD2 as D (6 bases). CDR3 sequence: CASSPRGGDSYEQYF. The DNA of the CDR3 is TGCGCCAGCAGCCCCAGAGGCGGGGATTCCTACGAGCAGTACTTC.